The 7 T cell receptor beta chains given below trace back to one sample, sequenced in a study of T cell changes during pregnancy in multiple sclerosis. The table came from immunoSEQ multiplex PCR; TCRdb's copy has only in-frame clones and leaves some out. The sample records about 36,000 clones, about 90% being singletons. The sample consisted of CD4+ T cells from peripheral blood mononuclear cells, taken after pregnancy. The receptor source for this set is a female donor with multiple sclerosis, enrolled in a pregnancy study.

The chain recombines TRBV5-1 with TRBJ2-7; TRBD1 matches 10 bases. CDR1 is SGHRS, CDR2 YFSETQ, per germline. Germline trimming cut 8 bases from V and 3 bases from J; bases unmatched to any gene: 2. The CDR3 loop spans 12 amino acids. The CDR3 coding sequence is TGCGCCAGTGGACAGGGGGTCTACGAGCAGTACTTC. Its protein product is CASGQGVYEQYF.

The CDR3 nucleotides read TGCGCCAGCAGTCTAGGGGACACCGGGGAGCTGTTTTTT. As protein: CASSLGDTGELFF. The J gene is TRBJ2-2, the V gene TRBV4-3; possible D gene TRBD1, 5 bases. CDR1 is LGHNA and CDR2 is YSLEER in the germline V gene. V lost 6 bases to trimming and J lost 3 bases, with 8 bases between them. There are 13 residues in the CDR3.

The rearrangement joins TRBV6-5 to TRBJ1-5, with D tentatively TRBD1 (6 bases). The V end was cut by 2 bases, the J end by 5 bases, with 10 bases between. This CDR3 has 14 residues. Germline values: CDR1 MNHEY, CDR2 SVGAGI. CDR3 region: CASSYVRGHQPQHF. CDR3 bases: TGTGCCAGCAGTTACGTCAGGGGTCATCAGCCCCAGCATTTT.

The chain joins TRBV15 to TRBJ2-7; TRBD1 aligns across 7 bases. The CDR3 spans 16 residues. Germline trimming cut 0 bases from V and 3 bases from J; bases unmatched to any gene: 8. Germline CDR1 reads LNHNV; CDR2 reads YYDKDF (reference sequence). The CDR3 sequence is CATSRDVRDSYYEQYF. The CDR3 DNA reads TGTGCCACCAGCAGAGATGTGAGGGACAGCTACTACGAGCAGTACTTC. Full variable domain (outside the CDR3, taken from reference TRBV15 and TRBJ2-7): DAMVIQNPRYQVTQFGKPVTLSCSQTLNHNVMYWYQQKSSQAPKLLFHYYDKDFNNEADTPDNFQSRRPNTSFCFLDIRSPGLGDTAMYLCATSRDVRDSYYEQYFGPGTRLTVT.

This clone has a handful of counts. The rearrangement uses TRBV27 and TRBJ2-2; tentative D call: TRBD2 (5 bases). The CDR3 spans 15 residues. Germline-derived CDR1 and CDR2 are MNHEY and SMNVEV (reference sequence). Trimming left V 8 bases short and J 2 bases short, with 15 bases between. This chain's CDR3 is CASSSRAGNTGELFF. CDR3 bases: TGTGCCAGCTCCTCACGGGCGGGCAACACCGGGGAGCTGTTTTTT.

This rearrangement joins TRBV7-2 to TRBJ2-7, with D possibly matching TRBD1 (6 bases). Trimming removed 4 bases from V and 0 bases from J, with 10 bases in between. Germline V gene lookup returns CDR1 SGHTA and CDR2 FQGNSA. CDR3 size: 14 residues. CDR3 nucleotides: TGTGCCAGCAGCTCAGGGGCCCCCTCCTACGAGCAGTACTTC. It codes for CASSSGAPSYEQYF.

The chain is built from TRBV7-3 and TRBJ2-1; 10 bases are shared with TRBD2. The CDR3 runs 16 residues. Losses at the gene ends were 1 base for V and 2 bases for J; bases not matched to a gene: 2. Germline CDR1 is SGHTA and CDR2 is FQGTGA. CDR3 sequence: CASSLSLAGAYNEQFF. In DNA form, the CDR3 reads TGTGCCAGCAGCTTAAGCCTAGCGGGAGCCTACAATGAGCAGTTCTTC.